Each of the 22 T cell receptor beta chains below was sequenced from the same sample in a study of OX40 agonist ivuxolimab in advanced cancers. The library relied on the immunoSEQ multiplex PCR assay. Not all clones reach the TCRdb copy of this immuneACCESS table, which keeps in-frame sequences only. Checked studies attribute under half of the gap to unresolved V genes and leave the rest unexplained. The sample table shows 60,000 to 65,000 clones, and about 92% are seen once. The ten largest clones represent 0.62% of the sample. The specimen was CD4+ or CD8+ T cells sorted from blood, collected in a trial of the OX40 agonist ivuxolimab. The receptors originated from an adult with an advanced solid tumor such as melanoma, head and neck, liver or kidney cancer.

V usage is TRBV6-5 and J usage is TRBJ1-1, with a possible D match to TRBD1 (5 bases). CDR1 and CDR2 from the germline V gene are MNHEY and SVGAGI. The CDR3 sequence is 11 residues long. Trimming stripped 6 bases from V and 8 bases from J, with 10 bases between. In DNA form, the CDR3 reads TGTGCCAGCAGATCCCGACAGGAAGCTTTCTTT. This codes for CASRSRQEAFF.

This clone was found once. The chain uses TRBV30 and TRBJ2-1; possibly TRBD2 for D (6 bases). Germline-derived CDR1 and CDR2 are GTSNPN and SVGIG (reference sequence). The V end lost 7 bases, the J end lost 9 bases, and 25 bases lay between the germline ends. The length of the CDR3 is 15 residues. CDR3 bases: TGTGCCTCTGGGGGGTCTTTCCCTTACGGGCGTGAGCAGTTCTTC. Its protein is CASGGSFPYGREQFF.

V gene TRBV7-8 combines with J gene TRBJ2-1; D might be TRBD1 or TRBD2, each matching 5 bases. This CDR3 spans 13 amino acids. Germline CDR1 is SGHVS and CDR2 is FQNEAQ. The V gene lost 5 bases and the J gene lost 7 bases, with 12 bases spanning the gap. The CDR3, as DNA: TGTGCCAGCAGCACGACGGGGCGGAATGAGCAGTTCTTC. Protein product: CASSTTGRNEQFF.

V and J are TRBV2 and TRBJ2-7, with D tentatively TRBD2 (5 bases). CDR1 and CDR2 (germline): SNHLY, FYNNEI. V was clipped by 1 base and J by 6 bases, with 16 bases between them. This CDR3 is built from 15 residues. The CDR3 coding sequence is TGTGCCAGCAGTGAAGGATTAGCGAACTCTCGCGAGCAGTACTTC. This translates into CASSEGLANSREQYF.

This rearrangement joins TRBV2 to TRBJ2-5; D is perhaps TRBD1 or TRBD2 (6 bases each). Deletions cut 8 bases from V and 4 bases from J, with 20 bases between. The CDR3 is 15 residues long. Germline CDR1 SNHLY, CDR2 FYNNEI. The CDR3 nucleotides are TGTGCCAGCCGGGAGAACGGGCAGGGGAGAGAGACCCAGTACTTC. This gives the protein CASRENGQGRETQYF.

The chain recombines TRBV27 with TRBJ2-1, with D possibly being TRBD1 (5 bases). Trimming pared 3 bases from V and 0 bases from J, leaving 18 bases between. Germline V CDR1 and CDR2: MNHEY, SMNVEV (reference sequence). The CDR3 runs 18 residues. CDR3 sequence (DNA): TGTGCCAGCAGTTTTAGGTGGGGCCTCCCGAGCTCCTACAATGAGCAGTTCTTC. Translating gives CASSFRWGLPSSYNEQFF.

The V and J genes are TRBV30 and TRBJ1-5; no clear D gene. This CDR3 is built from 15 residues. Germline V gives CDR1 GTSNPN, CDR2 SVGIG (reference sequence). Trimming took off 0 bases at V and 5 bases at J, with 14 bases between the two ends. Written as DNA, the CDR3 is TGTGCCTGGAGTGTAAGGCCAGGCACTGATCAGCCCCAGCATTTT. Its protein product is CAWSVRPGTDQPQHF.

The count of this clone is one. The chain couples TRBV10-1 to TRBJ2-2; the D gene is possibly TRBD2 (5 bases). The V gene lost 1 base and the J gene lost 5 bases, with 8 bases spanning the gap. Germline V gene lookup returns CDR1 WNHNN and CDR2 SYGVQD (reference sequence). This CDR3 is built from 14 residues. This chain's CDR3 is CASSEFRGTGELFF. In DNA form, the CDR3 reads TGCGCCAGCAGTGAGTTTCGGGGAACCGGGGAGCTGTTTTTT.

This chain joins TRBV9 and TRBJ2-1; 9 bases are a match to TRBD2. The CDR3 is 16 amino acids. Trimming at V came to 0 bases and at J to 9 bases, leaving 10 bases not matched to a gene. Germline CDR1 is SGDLS and CDR2 is YYNGEE. Here the CDR3 reads CASSVGSAGGPFEQFF. The DNA of the CDR3 is TGTGCCAGCAGCGTAGGGTCGGCGGGAGGGCCTTTTGAGCAGTTCTTC.

The chain joins TRBV19 to TRBJ1-2; 7 nucleotides match TRBD1. From germline, CDR1 is LNHDA and CDR2 SQIVND (reference sequence). The V gene end was trimmed by 3 bases and the J gene end by 14 bases; junction bases not matched to a gene: 12. The CDR3 sequence is 13 residues long. CDR3 sequence: CASSMTGSSAETF. The CDR3 DNA is TGTGCCAGTAGTATGACAGGGTCTTCGGCTGAGACCTTC. Full variable domain (rest looked up from reference TRBV19 and TRBJ1-2): DGGITQSPKYLFRKEGQNVTLSCEQNLNHDAMYWYRQDPGQGLRLIYYSQIVNDFQKGDIAEGYSVSREKKESFPLTVTSAQKNPTAFYLCASSMTGSSAETFGSGTRLTVV.

The chain links TRBV9 to TRBJ1-3, with a tentative D call TRBD1 (5 bases). V was cut by 4 bases and J by 0 bases, with 17 bases left in between. There are 17 residues in the CDR3. CDR1 is SGDLS and CDR2 is YYNGEE in the germline V gene. The chain's CDR3 is CASSPRDVQSSGNTIYF. The DNA of the CDR3 is TGTGCCAGCAGCCCTCGGGACGTCCAAAGCTCTGGAAACACCATATATTTT.

The rearrangement joins TRBV6-1 to TRBJ2-7; 9 bases match TRBD1. The CDR3 runs to 14 residues. Germline V CDR1 and CDR2: MNHNS, SASEGT. V shed 8 bases and J 2 bases; nucleotides not matched to a gene: 7. The CDR3 sequence: CASYKGDRAYEQYF. Written as DNA, the CDR3 is TGTGCCAGCTACAAAGGGGACAGGGCCTACGAGCAGTACTTC.

With respect to this clone: The sample has other DNA sequences that encode this CDR3 too. The V gene is TRBV7-9, the J gene TRBJ2-5; the D is unclear. CDR3 length: 13 residues. The germline CDR1 and CDR2 sequences are SEHNR and FQNEAQ (reference sequence). V was clipped by 5 bases and J by 4 bases, with 11 bases between them. The CDR3 region is CASSQGFSETQYF. The CDR3 DNA follows: TGTGCCAGCAGCCAAGGATTTTCAGAGACCCAGTACTTC. The variable domain in full, completed from reference TRBV7-9 and TRBJ2-5, reads DTGVSQNPRHKITKRGQNVTFRCDPISEHNRLYWYRQTLGQGPEFLTYFQNEAQLEKSRLLSDRFSAERPKGSFSTLEIQRTEQGDSAMYLCASSQGFSETQYFGPGTRLLVL.

This clone appeared once. The chain has TRBV7-3 and TRBJ2-5; 7 nucleotides line up with TRBD1. The CDR3 has 16 residues. V gave up 0 bases and J gave up 4 bases; unmatched junction bases: 8. The germline CDR1 and CDR2 sequences are SGHTA and FQGTGA. The CDR3 is CASSLTPQGVGETQYF. The CDR3, as DNA: TGTGCCAGCAGCTTAACGCCGCAGGGGGTAGGAGAGACCCAGTACTTC.

The chain has TRBV4-1 and TRBJ1-5; D gene uncertain. The germline V gene has CDR1 MGHRA and CDR2 YSYEKL. The V end was cut by 1 base, the J end by 4 bases, with 8 bases between. This CDR3 contains 14 residues. As DNA, the CDR3 is TGCGCCAGCAGCCAAGCTGAACAGAATCAGCCCCAGCATTTT. Translating it yields CASSQAEQNQPQHF.

The sample holds one count of this clone. V and J are TRBV10-1 and TRBJ2-7; TRBD2 is a possible D gene (6 bases). Trimming pared 6 bases from V and 1 base from J, leaving 10 bases between. Per germline, CDR1 WNHNN and CDR2 SYGVQD (reference sequence). This CDR3 comprises 13 residues. The CDR3 spells CASRAGTSYEQYF. The DNA of the CDR3 is TGCGCCAGCAGGGCCGGGACTTCCTACGAGCAGTACTTC.

The genes are TRBV7-9 and TRBJ2-3, with a weak D call TRBD2 (5 bases). CDR3 size: 15 residues. The V gene's germline CDR1 is SEHNR and CDR2 FQNEAQ (reference sequence). Trimming stripped 6 bases from V and 0 bases from J, with 13 bases between. The CDR3 DNA reads TGTGCCAGCAGGTTGGACTTCGCTAGCACAGATACGCAGTATTTT. Residues: CASRLDFASTDTQYF.

The chain uses TRBV5-1 and TRBJ2-2, with D tentatively TRBD1 (6 bases). Deletions cut 1 base from V and 0 bases from J, with 10 bases between. In germline, CDR1 is SGHRS, CDR2 YFSETQ. The CDR3 length is 16 residues. CDR3 sequence (DNA): TGCGCCAGCAGCTTGAAGACAGGAGCGAACACCGGGGAGCTGTTTTTT. Encoded protein: CASSLKTGANTGELFF.

This chain joins TRBV9 and TRBJ1-4; D is unresolved. CDR1 is SGDLS and CDR2 is YYNGEE in the germline V gene. The V and J ends lost 0 bases and 0 bases respectively, with 9 bases between them. The CDR3 covers 16 residues. CDR3 residues: CASSVGGRSTNEKLFF. The CDR3 bases are TGTGCCAGCAGCGTAGGTGGTCGGTCAACTAATGAAAAACTGTTTTTT.

The chain links TRBV6-1 to TRBJ2-3; the match to TRBD1 covers 7 bases. V shed 6 bases, J shed 2 bases, and the junction held 5 bases outside the gene matches. Per germline, CDR1 MNHNS and CDR2 SASEGT. This CDR3 is built from 14 residues. For the CDR3, the DNA is TGTGCCAGCAGCCTTGACAGGGCCACAGATACGCAGTATTTT. Protein product: CASSLDRATDTQYF.

This chain connects TRBV10-3 to TRBJ2-5; the match to TRBD2 covers 10 bases. The J call may be wrong; the DNA end is better matched by TRBJ2-7. The V gene's germline CDR1 is ENHRY and CDR2 SYGVKD. The CDR3 loop spans 15 amino acids. The CDR3 sequence is CATSFGTSDSYEQYF. Written as DNA, the CDR3 is TGTGCCACCAGCTTCGGGACTAGCGACTCCTACGAGCAGTACTTC.

The V call is TRBV14, the J call TRBJ1-2; 9 positions agree with TRBD1. The junction had 14 bases not matched to a gene; V was cut back by 4 bases and J by 8 bases. Germline values: CDR1 SGHDN, CDR2 FVKESK. This CDR3 is 16 amino acids long. The CDR3 nucleotides are TGTGCCAGCAGCCCGATCCCGGGACAGGGAGCGGGGGGCTACACCTTC. As protein: CASSPIPGQGAGGYTF.